This TCR beta chain stems from a study of blood T cell repertoires in COVID-19. Germline assignment: CDR1 SEHNR and CDR2 FQNEAQ (reference sequence). Unmatched junction bases numbered 6, after V lost 5 bases and J lost 10 bases. The CDR3 runs to 12 residues. Repertoires were generated with immunoSEQ multiplex PCR, while TCRdb's copy carries only in-frame clones and drops some. In the table there are about 240,000 clones, approximately 86% of which are singletons. The genes are TRBV7-9 and TRBJ1-1; 8 bases are a match to TRBD1. The TCR sequence derives from a man in his fifties or sixties who had recovered from COVID-19. Material: peripheral blood. CDR3 in amino acids: CASSDNRGGAFF. The CDR3, as DNA: TGTGCCAGCAGCGACAACAGGGGGGGAGCTTTCTTT.